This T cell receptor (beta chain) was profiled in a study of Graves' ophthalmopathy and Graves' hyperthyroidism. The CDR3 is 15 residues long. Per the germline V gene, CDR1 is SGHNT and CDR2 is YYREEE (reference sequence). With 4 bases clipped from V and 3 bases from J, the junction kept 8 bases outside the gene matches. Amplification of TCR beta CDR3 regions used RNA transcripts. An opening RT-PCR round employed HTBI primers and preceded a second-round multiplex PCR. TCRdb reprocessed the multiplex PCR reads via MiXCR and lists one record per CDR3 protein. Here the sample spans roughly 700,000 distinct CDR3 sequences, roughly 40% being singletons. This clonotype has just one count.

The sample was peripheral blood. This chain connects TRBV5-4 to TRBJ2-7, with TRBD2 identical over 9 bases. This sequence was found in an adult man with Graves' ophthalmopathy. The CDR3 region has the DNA TGTGCCAGCAGCCCCGGAGCGGGAGGCCGCTACGAGCAGTACTTC. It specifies CASSPGAGGRYEQYF.